This is a list of T cell receptor beta chains from one sample in a study of blood T cell repertoires in COVID-19. Sequencing was performed with immunoSEQ multiplex PCR; in TCRdb, only in-frame clones are kept and a portion is missing. Of about 270,000 clones listed, roughly nine tenths are singletons. What was sequenced was PBMCs or T cells enriched from blood (not recorded which). Receptor source: a woman aged 55-70 years who had recovered from COVID-19. CDR3s include the opening cysteine and the closing phenylalanine or tryptophan. D genes are given only for firm matches. Size tells how often a clone was seen (once, few, many) or the class of an expanded clone, and some rows leave it out.

-	TRBJ1-1	13	-	TRBV6-5	TGTGCCAGCAAGGGGAGGATGAACACTGAAGCTTTCTTT	CASKGRMNTEAFF
-	TRBJ1-5	14	TRBD1	TRBV7-9	TGTGCCAGCAGCGCACAGGGGCAGGGTCAGCCCCAGCATTTT	CASSAQGQGQPQHF
-	TRBJ1-1	15	TRBD1	TRBV6-5	TGTGCCAGCAGTTACGAGGGGACAGGAGACCTAGAAGCTTTCTTT	CASSYEGTGDLEAFF
few	TRBJ1-5	14	-	TRBV7-6	TGTGCCAGCAGCCCAAACGGAGGGCGGCAGCCCCAGCATTTT	CASSPNGGRQPQHF
-	TRBJ1-2	14	TRBD1	TRBV5-1	TGCGCCAGCAGCGTGGGACAGGCGATCTATGGCTACACCTTC	CASSVGQAIYGYTF
-	TRBJ1-3	17	-	TRBV28	TGTGCCAGCAGTACTTACCGGGAGCCCATCACTGGAAACACCATATATTTT	CASSTYREPITGNTIYF
-	TRBJ2-3	13	-	TRBV10-3	TGTGCCATCCTCGGGTCTAACACAGATACGCAGTATTTT	CAILGSNTDTQYF
-	TRBJ2-1	15	TRBD2	TRBV5-1	TGCGCCAGCAGCGCAGGGACTAGCGGATACAATGAGCAGTTCTTC	CASSAGTSGYNEQFF
-	TRBJ2-5	14	-	TRBV28	TGTGCCAGCAGTTTTCCCGCGTTAGCAGAGACCCAGTACTTC	CASSFPALAETQYF
-	TRBJ1-3	14	TRBD1	TRBV10-3	TGTGCCACTCACTACGACAGGGCAGGAAACACCATATATTTT	CATHYDRAGNTIYF
-	TRBJ2-3	17	TRBD2	TRBV7-9	TGTGCCAGCAGCTTAGGAGCTAGCGGGGGACACACAGATACGCAGTATTTT	CASSLGASGGHTDTQYF
few	TRBJ2-7	16	-	TRBV5-1	TGCGCCAGCAGCTTGGGTCCCGCGTCGCTCTCTTACGAGCAGTACTTC	CASSLGPASLSYEQYF
-	TRBJ2-1	15	TRBD1	TRBV7-9	TGTGCCAGCAGCGTGAGACAGGGATGGTACAATGAGCAGTTCTTC	CASSVRQGWYNEQFF
-	TRBJ1-1	15	-	TRBV15	TGTGCCACCAGCAGAGATGGCAGGGCGTTCACTGAAGCTTTCTTT	CATSRDGRAFTEAFF
-	TRBJ1-2	14	TRBD1	TRBV7-2	TGTGCCAGCAGCCCCGGGACAGGGGGCTTTGGCTACACCTTC	CASSPGTGGFGYTF
-	TRBJ1-2	15	TRBD1	TRBV28	TGTGCCAGCAGTTCAGTACAGGGGTCCAACTATGGCTACACCTTC	CASSSVQGSNYGYTF
-	TRBJ2-5	15	TRBD2	TRBV28	TGTGCCAGCAGTTTACCGGGGGGGCTTTCGGAGACCCAGTACTTC	CASSLPGGLSETQYF
once	TRBJ1-2	15	-	TRBV9	TGTGCCAGCAGCGTAGCTATAGGACAGTTCTATGGCTACACCTTC	CASSVAIGQFYGYTF
few	TRBJ1-6	16	-	TRBV7-5	TGTGCCAGAAGCCCCGGGGGGGGGCGATATAATTCACCCCTCCACTTT	CARSPGGGRYNSPLHF
-	TRBJ1-4	12	-	TRBV19	TGTGCCAGTAGTACAACTGATGAAAAACTGTTTTTT	CASSTTDEKLFF
-	TRBJ1-2	13	TRBD1	TRBV18	TGTGCCAGCTCACCTGGGGACAGTCGGGGCTACACCTTC	CASSPGDSRGYTF
-	TRBJ1-5	14	TRBD1	TRBV5-1	TGCGCCAGCAGCGAGGGGGCGAGAAATCAGCCCCAGCATTTT	CASSEGARNQPQHF
-	TRBJ1-1	13	TRBD1	TRBV18	TGTGCCAGCCGGGACAGCATGAACACTGAAGCTTTCTTT	CASRDSMNTEAFF
-	TRBJ2-5	13	-	TRBV7-9	TGTGCCAGCTCTAAAACAGGGCGAGAGACCCAGTACTTC	CASSKTGRETQYF
-	TRBJ1-2	13	TRBD1	TRBV6-5	TGTGCCAGCAGTAACGACAGGGGCTATGGCTACACCTTC	CASSNDRGYGYTF
-	TRBJ2-1	15	TRBD1	TRBV29-1	TGCAGCGCAATTACGGTGACCCGGGACAGGGATGAGCAGTTCTTC	CSAITVTRDRDEQFF
-	TRBJ2-5	14	TRBD2	TRBV28	TGTGCCAGCAGGAGCGGGGATCCTCGGGAGACCCAGTACTTC	CASRSGDPRETQYF
once	TRBJ2-3	13	TRBD2	TRBV2	TGTGCCAGCGGCACTAGCGGCACAGATACGCAGTATTTT	CASGTSGTDTQYF
-	TRBJ2-5	13	-	TRBV15	TGTGCCACCAGCATCGGGGGTCGGGAGACCCAGTACTTC	CATSIGGRETQYF
-	TRBJ2-2	15	TRBD1	TRBV28	TGTGCCAGCACCGACAGGGGATTATCCACCGGGGAGCTGTTTTTT	CASTDRGLSTGELFF
-	TRBJ2-2	14	-	TRBV3-1/TRBV3-2	TGTGCCAGCAGCCAAACTGAAAACACCGGGGAGCTGTTTTTT	CASSQTENTGELFF
-	TRBJ2-2	16	TRBD1	TRBV7-9	TGTGCCAGCAGCTTTCGACAGGGGGGAGCCACCGGGGAGCTGTTTTTT	CASSFRQGGATGELFF
-	TRBJ1-1	14	-	TRBV27	TGTGCCAGCAGTGTGGGCAGAACTTTGGGTGAAGCTTTCTTT	CASSVGRTLGEAFF
few	TRBJ2-4	16	TRBD2	TRBV19	TGTGCCACCACACCCAGGGAGGGGATCGCCAAAAACATTCAGTACTTC	CATTPREGIAKNIQYF
-	TRBJ2-5	16	TRBD1	TRBV28	TGTGCCAGCAGTTGGTTAATCGACAGGGCTATCGAGACCCAGTACTTC	CASSWLIDRAIETQYF
-	TRBJ1-1	13	TRBD1	TRBV5-5	TGTGCCAGCAGTTGGGACAGGGACACTGAAGCTTTCTTT	CASSWDRDTEAFF
-	TRBJ1-2	15	TRBD1	TRBV28	TGTGCCAGCAGTTTATCAGGGGGCCCTAACTATGGCTACACCTTC	CASSLSGGPNYGYTF
-	TRBJ2-3	15	-	TRBV15	TGTGCCACCAGCAGAGATGGGGCAGACACAGATACGCAGTATTTT	CATSRDGADTDTQYF
-	TRBJ2-1	17	-	TRBV5-4	TGTGCCAGCAGCTCCTTAAGGAGGGAGAGTGGGTACAATGAGCAGTTCTTC	CASSSLRRESGYNEQFF
-	TRBJ1-1	13	-	TRBV28	TGTGCCAGCGATGTCGGGACTAACACTGAAGCTTTCTTT	CASDVGTNTEAFF
-	TRBJ2-5	15	TRBD2	TRBV2	TGTGCCAGCAGTCCCCTACTAGCGGCAGAAGAGACCCAGTACTTC	CASSPLLAAEETQYF
-	TRBJ2-2	13	-	TRBV18	TGTGCCAGCTTCACCTATACAGCCGGGGAGCTGTTTTTT	CASFTYTAGELFF
-	TRBJ2-2	14	TRBD1	TRBV19	TGTGCCAGTGCCTGGACAGGGAACACCGGGGAGCTGTTTTTT	CASAWTGNTGELFF
-	TRBJ1-1	13	-	TRBV27	TGTGCCAGCAGTCCGCCGCCGGGTACTGAAGCTTTCTTT	CASSPPPGTEAFF
-	TRBJ1-2	12	-	TRBV3-1/TRBV3-2	TGTGCCAGCAGCCAACTGGGCCATGGCTACACCTTC	CASSQLGHGYTF
-	TRBJ2-3	16	TRBD2	TRBV5-1	TGCGCCAGCAGCATCGGGACTAGCGGAAACACAGATACGCAGTATTTT	CASSIGTSGNTDTQYF
-	TRBJ1-3	15	-	TRBV14	TGTGCCAGCAGCCAATACCAGGACAGCTGGAACACCATATATTTT	CASSQYQDSWNTIYF
few	TRBJ2-7	14	-	TRBV28	TGTGCCAGCAGTTTGAAACCCCTCGGGTACGAGCAGTACTTC	CASSLKPLGYEQYF
-	TRBJ2-7	16	TRBD2	TRBV2	TGTGCCAGCAGTCCTGATTTACTAGCGGGGTCCTACGAGCAGTACTTC	CASSPDLLAGSYEQYF
-	TRBJ2-1	17	TRBD2	TRBV9	TGTGCCAGCGGCCTCTACGGACTAGCGGGGGGTTACAATGAGCAGTTCTTC	CASGLYGLAGGYNEQFF
-	TRBJ2-7	13	-	TRBV7-2	TGTGCCAGTACCCTCCCCGACTCGACCGAGCAGTACTTC	CASTLPDSTEQYF
-	TRBJ1-5	14	TRBD1	TRBV18	TGTGCCAGCTCACCGGACAGGTCTTATCAGCCCCAGCATTTT	CASSPDRSYQPQHF
-	TRBJ2-5	14	-	TRBV4-1	TGCGCCAGCAGCCACTACCCCTTAGTAGAGACCCAGTACTTC	CASSHYPLVETQYF
-	TRBJ2-1	17	TRBD2	TRBV27	TGTGCCAGCAGCCCGAGGGAGGGAGGGCCCGGGTACAATGAGCAGTTCTTC	CASSPREGGPGYNEQFF
-	TRBJ2-3	13	TRBD1	TRBV28	TGTGCCGGTCAAGGACAGGCAACAGATACGCAGTATTTT	CAGQGQATDTQYF
-	TRBJ2-5	12	-	TRBV2	TGTGCCAGCAGTGAGACTCCAGAGACCCAGTACTTC	CASSETPETQYF
few	TRBJ1-5	13	-	TRBV12-3/TRBV12-4	TGTGCCAGCAGTTTAGGAGGGGGTCAGCCCCAGCATTTT	CASSLGGGQPQHF
-	TRBJ1-5	13	-	TRBV19	TGTGCCAGTAGTCCCTTTTCTGATCAGCCCCAGCATTTT	CASSPFSDQPQHF
few	TRBJ2-3	17	-	TRBV4-1	TGCGCCAGCAGCCAAATCTTCCGTCAAGGGGGAACAGATACGCAGTATTTT	CASSQIFRQGGTDTQYF
once	TRBJ1-2	19	TRBD1	TRBV10-2	TGCGCCAGCAGAAGAGGGTCAATCGGACAGGGGGCGGAACGGGATGGCTACACCTTC	CASRRGSIGQGAERDGYTF